These 8 T cell receptor beta chains came from one sample sequenced in a study of beta chain features in type 1 diabetes. Findings and caveats of the study: Shorter TCRB CDR3s, moderately but significantly so, marked every one of the four CD4+ subsets in Type 1 diabetes patients.

Expressed TCRB transcripts were sequenced, since all the RNA that had been isolated was reverse transcribed. Clones were sequenced by immunoSEQ multiplex PCR, and TCRdb holds only the in-frame ones, with some missing. The sample lists approximately 260,000 clones, 20% to 25% occurring once. The antigens for these receptors are not known. The specimen was naive CD4+ T cells from blood. The receptors stem from a woman aged 25-40 years with type 1 diabetes.

The J gene is TRBJ2-7, the V gene TRBV28; 7 bases fit TRBD1. Germline V gene lookup returns CDR1 MDHEN and CDR2 SYDVKM. This CDR3 has 14 amino acids. V dropped 1 base and J dropped 2; count of bases not matched to a gene: 2. CDR3 in DNA: TGTGCCAGCAGTTTATCAGGGGGAGCCTACGAGCAGTACTTC. As protein: CASSLSGGAYEQYF.

This clone turned up a few times. This chain uses TRBV7-6 with TRBJ2-7; the D gene is possibly TRBD2 (6 bases). This CDR3 has 17 residues. With 5 bases removed from V and 0 bases from J, the gap between germline ends came to 20 bases. In germline, CDR1 is SGHVS, CDR2 FNYEAQ. This CDR3 is CASSPLRDRYTSYEQYF. CDR3 nucleotides: TGTGCCAGCAGCCCATTGCGGGACCGATACACCTCCTACGAGCAGTACTTC.

The chain couples TRBV7-9 to TRBJ2-7; D is undetermined. V lost 3 bases to trimming and J lost 3 bases, with 9 bases between them. The CDR3 spans 13 residues. The germline gives CDR1 SEHNR, CDR2 FQNEAQ (reference sequence). CDR3 residues: CASSFGVVYEQYF. In DNA form, the CDR3 reads TGTGCCAGCAGCTTCGGTGTCGTCTACGAGCAGTACTTC.

The table lists this clone with a few counts. At one end the junction does not follow the germline gene, possibly because of a read error. The J gene is TRBJ1-2, the V gene TRBV30; 7 bases fit TRBD1. The CDR3 is made up of 11 amino acids. Germline assignment: CDR1 GTSNPN and CDR2 SVGIG (reference sequence). The CDR3 nucleotides are TGTGCCTGGAGTGAAGGAGGGGGCAACAGCTTC. Translating gives CAWSEGGGNSF.

This chain connects TRBV29-1 to TRBJ1-5; D perhaps matches TRBD1 (6 bases). CDR1 and CDR2 from the germline V gene are SQVTM and ANQGSEA. V lost 2 bases and J lost 11, with 16 bases in between. The CDR3 contains 13 residues. DNA for the CDR3: TGCAGCGTTGAATTGGGGGGGGCTCGAGCCCAGCATTTT. Its translation: CSVELGGARAQHF.

In this sample, this clone turned up a few times. The chain has TRBV5-1 and TRBJ2-7; TRBD1 agrees at 7 bases. Germline assignment: CDR1 SGHRS and CDR2 YFSETQ. The CDR3 is 14 residues long. V gave up 5 bases and J gave up 1 base; unmatched junction bases: 6. The CDR3 nucleotides are TGCGCCAGCAGAGGACAGGATCTTTCCTACGAGCAGTACTTC. Encoded protein: CASRGQDLSYEQYF.

This clone has only a few counts. The rearrangement joins TRBV19 to TRBJ2-3; D not certain. Per germline, CDR1 LNHDA and CDR2 SQIVND (reference sequence). The CDR3 runs to 13 residues. V gave up 5 bases and J gave up 0 bases, with 6 bases separating them. CDR3: CASSPQSTDTQYF. CDR3 coding DNA: TGTGCCAGTAGTCCTCAGAGCACAGATACGCAGTATTTT.

Details on this clone: Relative to the germline gene, one junction end is altered; a read error may explain this. The J gene is TRBJ1-2, the V gene TRBV30; D may be TRBD1 (5 bases). This CDR3 is 11 amino acids long. CDR1 and CDR2 from the germline V gene are GTSNPN and SVGIG (reference sequence). The CDR3 nucleotides are TGTGCATGGAGTAGGGGCGTACGCTACACCTTC. Translation gives CAWSRGVRYTF. Filled out from reference TRBV30 and TRBJ1-2, the complete variable domain reads SQTIHQWPATLVQPVGSPLSLECTVEGTSNPNLYWYRQAAGRGLQLLFYSVGIGQISSEVPQNLSASRPQDRQFILSSKKLLLSDSGFYLCAWSRGVRYTFGSGTRLTVV.